The 19 T cell receptor beta chains listed next were all sequenced from one sample in a study of blood T cells in healthy people across ages (dated by TCRdb to between 2014 and 2017). Library creation used 5' RACE. The sequencer listed for this sample is Illumina HiSeq 2500. A second PCR of about 6 to 11 cycles was performed with a sample-barcoded 5' primer and a J-beta primer mix. In TCRdb, the public reads were trimmed at Q25 with fastp and aligned with MiXCR, with productive beta chains retained. Records with the same CDR3 protein are collapsed into one entry carrying the most frequent genes and DNA. The sample table records approximately 790,000 distinct CDR3 sequences; approximately 67% of these occur just once. 25% to 35% of the sample rests with the top ten. The sequenced material came from blood. The receptors here all came from a man under 40 in good health.

In this sample, this clonotype turned up a few times. The chain's CDR3 is CASSLISGGAYNEQFF. In nucleotides, the CDR3 is TGTGCCAGCAGCCTCATTAGCGGGGGGGCATACAATGAGCAGTTCTTC. V gene TRBV7-6 combines with J gene TRBJ2-1, with TRBD2 matching 11 bases. CDR1 is SGHVS, CDR2 FNYEAQ, per germline. With 5 bases clipped from V and 4 bases from J, the junction kept 7 bases outside the gene matches. This CDR3 has 16 amino acids.

This clonotype was seen a few times. The chain links TRBV20-1 to TRBJ1-2; the D gene is possibly TRBD1 (6 bases). V was cut by 6 bases and J by 5 bases, with 22 bases left in between. CDR1 DFQATT and CDR2 SNEGSKA come from the germline V gene (reference sequence). This CDR3 is 15 amino acids long. The CDR3 nucleotides are TGCAGTGCGAACCTAGAGGGACACCTCGGGTATGGCTACACCTTC. Its translation: CSANLEGHLGYGYTF.

V is TRBV11-2 and J is TRBJ2-3, with D tentatively TRBD1 (7 bases). Per the germline V gene, CDR1 is SGHAT and CDR2 is FQNNGV. The CDR3 has 17 residues. V was trimmed by 0 bases and J by 5 bases, leaving 18 bases between them. Here the CDR3 reads CASSLDYPGGFRDTQYF. DNA of the CDR3: TGTGCCAGCAGCTTAGATTATCCAGGGGGGTTTCGAGATACGCAGTATTTT.

The chain joins TRBV7-2 to TRBJ2-7; 7 positions match TRBD1. Gene TRBJ2-5 matches the end of the DNA better, so the J call may be wrong. Looked up from germline, CDR1 is SGHTA and CDR2 is FQGNSA. The length of the CDR3 is 14 residues. The CDR3 region is CASSLVGQPETQYF. The DNA of the CDR3 is TGTGCCAGCAGCTTAGTGGGACAGCCAGAGACCCAGTACTTC.

CDR3 residues: CASGQEALTGETQYF. In DNA, the CDR3 is TGTGCTAGTGGCCAAGAAGCACTCACTGGGGAGACCCAGTACTTC. This chain connects TRBV12-5 to TRBJ2-4; D unresolved. The DNA matches TRBJ2-5 better at its end, which makes the J call doubtful. Germline CDR1 LGHNT, CDR2 FRNRAP. The CDR3 runs to 15 residues.

CDR3 in amino acids: CSARLAGESYNEQYF. The CDR3 bases are TGCAGTGCTAGGCTAGCGGGGGAGTCGTACAATGAGCAGTACTTC. The genes are TRBV20-1 and TRBJ2-1, with 10 nucleotides matching TRBD2. The end of the DNA fits TRBJ2-7 better, so the J call may be wrong. The CDR3 is 15 residues long. Germline lookup yields CDR1 DFQATT and CDR2 SNEGSKA (reference sequence).

J is TRBJ2-2 and V is TRBV12-3 or TRBV12-4; 11 positions agree with TRBD2. Unmatched junction bases numbered 11, after V lost 7 bases and J lost 4 bases. The CDR3 sequence is 17 residues long. CDR3 amino acids: CASTPLSGGAFTGELFF. The DNA of the CDR3 is TGTGCCAGCACTCCACTTAGCGGGGGGGCCTTCACCGGGGAGCTGTTTTTT.

The rearrangement links TRBV30 to TRBJ2-6; 7 positions agree with TRBD1. This CDR3 has 15 residues. CDR1 is GTSNPN, CDR2 SVGIG, per germline (reference sequence). J lost 2 bases, V lost 3 bases, and 4 bases had no gene match. This CDR3 reads CAWSPDRAGANVLTF. As DNA, the CDR3 is TGTGCCTGGAGCCCAGACAGGGCTGGGGCCAACGTCCTGACTTTC.

This clonotype was seen a handful of times. The rearrangement joins TRBV28 to TRBJ2-5, with D maybe TRBD2 (5 bases). The CDR3 has 15 residues. Per the germline V gene, CDR1 is MDHEN and CDR2 is SYDVKM. Trimming stripped 5 bases from V and 0 bases from J, with 13 bases between. CDR3 nucleotide sequence: TGTGCCAGCAGTCGGGATTTCTTGGACCAAGAGACCCAGTACTTC. This translates into CASSRDFLDQETQYF.

This chain joins TRBV9 and TRBJ2-4; D may be TRBD1 or TRBD2 (5 bases each). The last part of the DNA fits TRBJ2-7 better; the J call may be wrong. CDR3 size: 14 residues. Germline loops: CDR1 SGDLS, CDR2 YYNGEE. This CDR3 is CASSDGDGRYEQYF. The CDR3, as DNA: TGTGCCAGCAGCGACGGGGACGGCCGCTACGAGCAGTACTTC.

The genes are TRBV20-1 and TRBJ1-1; 8 bases are a match to TRBD1. This CDR3 contains 14 residues. Trimming at V came to 6 bases and at J to 3 bases, leaving 9 bases not matched to a gene. Germline loops: CDR1 DFQATT, CDR2 SNEGSKA (reference sequence). The CDR3 loop is CSAQRTGRDTEAFF. In DNA form, the CDR3 reads TGCAGTGCCCAACGGACAGGGAGGGACACTGAAGCTTTCTTT.

Worth noting for this clonotype: Its ends do not fully match the called genes, so a read error is possible. This chain links TRBV12-3 or TRBV12-4 with TRBJ1-6; the D is unclear. The CDR3 totals 14 residues. The DNA for the CDR3 is TGTGTCAGCAGATCCCAGGCCTCAAATTCACCCCTCCACTTT. This gives the protein CVSRSQASNSPLHF.

The V and J genes are TRBV20-1 and TRBJ2-3, with TRBD2 identical over 12 bases. The CDR3 sequence is 15 residues long. From germline, CDR1 is DFQATT and CDR2 SNEGSKA (reference sequence). With 6 bases clipped from V and 2 bases from J, the junction kept 6 bases outside the gene matches. In DNA form, the CDR3 reads TGCAGTGCCTCCGGGACTAGCGGGTACACAGATACGCAGTATTTT. Translating gives CSASGTSGYTDTQYF.

This clonotype came up a few times. This rearrangement joins TRBV14 to TRBJ1-2; D not resolved. The germline V gene has CDR1 SGHDN and CDR2 FVKESK. The CDR3 spans 15 residues. Trimming cost V 4 bases and J 4 bases, with 16 bases left between them. CDR3 nucleotides: TGTGCCAGCAGCCCACAAGCGGGGTTACCCTATGGCTACACCTTC. It yields the protein CASSPQAGLPYGYTF.

This chain uses TRBV7-2 with TRBJ2-5, with a possible D match to TRBD1 (6 bases). V was pared by 5 bases and J by 5 bases, with 15 bases between. Germline loops: CDR1 SGHTA, CDR2 FQGNSA. This CDR3 is built from 14 residues. The CDR3 nucleotides are TGTGCCAGCAGCCTGGACAGCCGACTGGAGACCCAGTACTTC. This sequence encodes CASSLDSRLETQYF. Combining the CDR3 with reference TRBV7-2 and TRBJ2-5 gives the whole variable domain GAGVSQSPSNKVTEKGKDVELRCDPISGHTALYWYRQSLGQGLEFLIYFQGNSAPDKSGLPSDRFSAERTGGSVSTLTIQRTQQEDSAVYLCASSLDSRLETQYFGPGTRLLVL.

The genes are TRBV7-9 and TRBJ2-1, with D unclear. The germline V and J ends were trimmed by 11 bases and 2 bases, with 10 bases remaining between them. The CDR3 has 12 amino acids. Germline V gene lookup returns CDR1 SEHNR and CDR2 FQNEAQ (reference sequence). CDR3 DNA sequence: TGTGCCCTACATACTCCCTACAATGAGCAGTTCTTC. Its protein product is CALHTPYNEQFF.

The rearrangement joins TRBV12-3 or TRBV12-4 to TRBJ1-6; 9 nucleotides agree with TRBD1. V lost 6 bases, J lost 10 bases, and 10 bases stayed unmatched. The CDR3 is 15 amino acids. The CDR3 loop reads CASRGTGSKGSPLHF. CDR3 coding DNA: TGTGCCAGCAGGGGGACAGGGAGCAAGGGATCACCCCTCCACTTT.

The J gene is TRBJ2-5, the V gene TRBV24-1; 7 nucleotides match TRBD1. The CDR3 is 14 amino acids. Germline V lookup: CDR1 KGHDR, CDR2 SFDVKD. Losses at the gene ends were 3 bases for V and 2 bases for J; bases not matched to a gene: 2. CDR3 amino acids: CATSDEDRQETQYF. The CDR3 DNA is TGTGCCACCAGTGATGAGGACAGGCAAGAGACCCAGTACTTC.

This chain uses TRBV20-1 with TRBJ1-5; D is unclear. Germline assignment: CDR1 DFQATT and CDR2 SNEGSKA (reference sequence). The ends were cut back, 5 bases at V and 2 bases at J, with 10 bases in the middle. CDR3 length: 13 amino acids. CDR3 region: CSAAHGRNQPQHF. The CDR3 region has the DNA TGCAGTGCTGCACACGGCCGCAATCAGCCCCAGCATTTT.